Listed below are T cell receptor beta chains from one sample, sequenced in a study of blood T cells in healthy people across ages. TCRdb re-analysed the 5' RACE reads in MiXCR, keeping a single row per CDR3 protein. The sample holds around 970,000 distinct CDR3 sequences, around 54% seen once. Sequences were obtained from blood. The source is a woman aged 55-70 years in good health. CDR3s include the opening cysteine and the closing phenylalanine or tryptophan. D genes are given only for firm matches. Clone size is given for some rows only: seen once, a few or many times, or a class if the clone is expanded.

abundance	j_gene	d_gene	v_gene	CDR3nt	CDR3aa
NA	TRBJ2-7	TRBD2	TRBV20-1	TGCAGTGCTGACAAAGGACTAGCGGGGGGGTCCGACGAGCAGTACTTC	CSADKGLAGGSDEQYF
NA	TRBJ2-1	NA	TRBV24-1	TGTGCCACCAGTGATTGGACAGTCGGCGGGAACAATGAGCAGTTCTTC	CATSDWTVGGNNEQFF
NA	TRBJ2-1	NA	TRBV6-4	TGTGCCAGCAGTCGGGCACAAAGCTCCTACAATGAGCAGTTCTTC	CASSRAQSSYNEQFF
NA	TRBJ1-2	TRBD1	TRBV15	TGTGCCACCAGCAGAGGTGGGACAGAAAACTATGGCTACACCTTC	CATSRGGTENYGYTF
NA	TRBJ2-1	NA	TRBV29-1	TGCAGCGTTGTAGGGTTCCATGAGCAGTTCTTC	CSVVGFHEQFF
few	TRBJ1-5	NA	TRBV4-1	TGCGCCAGCAGCCAAGAGGACAGAAACAATCAGCCCCAGCATTTT	CASSQEDRNNQPQHF
NA	TRBJ1-2	NA	TRBV4-1	TGCGCCAGCAGCTCATACCCAAAGAACTATGGCTACACCTTC	CASSSYPKNYGYTF
NA	TRBJ2-4	TRBD2	TRBV2	TGTGCCAGCAGTAAGCGGGACGGATTAACCAAAAACATTCAGTACTTC	CASSKRDGLTKNIQYF
once	TRBJ2-6	TRBD1	TRBV25-1	TGTGCCAGCAGTGGTACTACAGGGGGCTTTCACTCTGGGGCCAACGTCCTGACTTTC	CASSGTTGGFHSGANVLTF
few	TRBJ2-1	TRBD1	TRBV20-1	TGCAGTGCTAAGGGGGCTTGGGTTGAGCAGTTCTTC	CSAKGAWVEQFF
few	TRBJ2-3	NA	TRBV20-1	TGCAGTGCTAGATCCGTAGCGGAACTCGGCACAGATACGCAGTATTTT	CSARSVAELGTDTQYF
few	TRBJ2-1	TRBD2	TRBV15	TGTGCCACCAGCAGAGATCGCAGTAGCGGGAGGGCCCGGGAGCAGTTCTTC	CATSRDRSSGRAREQFF
NA	TRBJ2-7	NA	TRBV6-6	TGTGCCAGCCGAATGGGGGCGGCCTACGAGCAGTACTTC	CASRMGAAYEQYF
NA	TRBJ2-1	TRBD2	TRBV6-6	TGTGCCAGCAGTTACTCGGGTAGCGGGAGGACTTACAATGAGCAGTTCTTC	CASSYSGSGRTYNEQFF
NA	TRBJ1-5	NA	TRBV5-1	TGCGCCAGCAGCTTGTCGGTAGGGGGAAATCAGCCCCAGCATTTT	CASSLSVGGNQPQHF
NA	TRBJ1-2	NA	TRBV10-3	TGTGCCATCAGTGAACCCCGGGTCAGTTACTATGGCTACACCTTC	CAISEPRVSYYGYTF
NA	TRBJ2-7	NA	TRBV7-9	TGTGCCAGCAGTTCTAGTGAACTAAGCTCCTACGAGCAGTACTTC	CASSSSELSSYEQYF
few	TRBJ1-2	NA	TRBV7-8	TGTGCCAGCAGCTTAGCGGGCCCCCGGGGGGCTGGCTACACCTTC	CASSLAGPRGAGYTF
few	TRBJ1-2	TRBD1	TRBV7-2	TGTGCCAGCAGCCGACAGGGGGGTGACAACTATGGCTACACCTTC	CASSRQGGDNYGYTF
NA	TRBJ1-2	NA	TRBV28	TGTGCCAGCCGGCCCGGGGGTCCTAACTATGGCTACACCTTC	CASRPGGPNYGYTF
once	TRBJ2-5	NA	TRBV28	TGTGCCAGCAGCCGGGGCTCCCCGGAAGAGACCCAGTACTTC	CASSRGSPEETQYF
NA	TRBJ2-1	TRBD2	TRBV7-2	TGTGCCAGCAGCCTGTTAGCGGGAGTTCCGGACAATGAGCAGTTCTTC	CASSLLAGVPDNEQFF
NA	TRBJ2-1	NA	TRBV5-1	TGCGCCAGCAGCTCCGACCTCTTATCCTACAATGAGCAGTTCTTC	CASSSDLLSYNEQFF
NA	TRBJ2-7	TRBD1	TRBV20-1	TGCAGTGCTAGTGGGGATAGGACAGGGGTTCTAGCTAGGTCCTACGAGCAGTACTTC	CSASGDRTGVLARSYEQYF